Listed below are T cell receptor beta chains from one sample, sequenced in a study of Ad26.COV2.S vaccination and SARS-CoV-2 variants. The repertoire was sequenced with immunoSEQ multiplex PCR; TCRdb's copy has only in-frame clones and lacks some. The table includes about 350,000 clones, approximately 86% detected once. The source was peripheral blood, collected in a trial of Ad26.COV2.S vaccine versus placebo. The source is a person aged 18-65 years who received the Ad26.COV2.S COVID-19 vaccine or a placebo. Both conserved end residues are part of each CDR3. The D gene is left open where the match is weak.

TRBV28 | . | CASSPPTEPQHF
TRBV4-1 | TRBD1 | CASSRGTGYFDYGYTF
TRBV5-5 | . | CASSLEQGFTYEQYF
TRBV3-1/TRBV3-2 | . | CASSQFAEQYF
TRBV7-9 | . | CASSFGRVTTGELFF
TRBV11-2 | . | CASSHTEGLHEQFF
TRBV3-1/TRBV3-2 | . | CASSPEYLGLNEKLFF
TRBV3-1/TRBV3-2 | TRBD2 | CASSPGLAGGPYEQYF
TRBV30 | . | CAWSVRGLNTGELFF
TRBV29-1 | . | CSVSTPNTEAFF
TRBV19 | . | CASRNQGLNQPQHF
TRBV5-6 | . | CASSAWNNEQFF
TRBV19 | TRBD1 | CASRTTGAFGYTF
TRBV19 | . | CASTIGEETQYF
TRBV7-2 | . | CASSLGGPGVTNYGYTF
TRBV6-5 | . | CASKKPGHYEQYF
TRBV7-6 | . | CASSPGRGGGNTEAFF
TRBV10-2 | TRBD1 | CASRETGSTTEAFF
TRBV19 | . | CASSKGTLSTDTQYF
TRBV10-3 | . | CAKDSPNQPQHF
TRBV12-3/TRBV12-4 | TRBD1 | CASSLRGDTEAFF
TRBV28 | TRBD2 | CASSLRGGRYEQYF
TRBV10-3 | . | CAISESDRPYF
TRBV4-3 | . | CASSQVRTSQRPSSYNEQFF
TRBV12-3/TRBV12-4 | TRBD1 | CASDGTGGQPQHF
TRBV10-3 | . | CAISEWLSSGNTIYF
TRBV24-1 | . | CATSGQRNQPQHF
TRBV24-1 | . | CATGTKNTGELFF
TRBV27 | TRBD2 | CASSLASGRKVEQFF
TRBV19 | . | CASMGTDDRNLYGYTF
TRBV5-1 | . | CASHPSGTNTIYF
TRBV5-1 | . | CASSFGGQANSPLHF
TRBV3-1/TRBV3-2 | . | CASSQLRDGGVHF
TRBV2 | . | CASSTRVGETQYF
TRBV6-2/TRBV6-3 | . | CASSFGTKDQPQHF
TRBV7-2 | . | CASSSESSVPEQYF
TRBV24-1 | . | CATSDPAQGYSDTQYF
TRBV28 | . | CASNPNRPRGKTQYF
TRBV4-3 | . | CASSHISGPGYTF
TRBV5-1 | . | CASSLEPHPQGYTF
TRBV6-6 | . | CASSLGHSYEQYF
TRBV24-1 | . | CATSDSTGLYTDTQYF
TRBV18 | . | CASSPPSRGDGELFF
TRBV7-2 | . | CASSLQGYNYGYTF
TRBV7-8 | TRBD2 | CASSLGLAGGETQYF